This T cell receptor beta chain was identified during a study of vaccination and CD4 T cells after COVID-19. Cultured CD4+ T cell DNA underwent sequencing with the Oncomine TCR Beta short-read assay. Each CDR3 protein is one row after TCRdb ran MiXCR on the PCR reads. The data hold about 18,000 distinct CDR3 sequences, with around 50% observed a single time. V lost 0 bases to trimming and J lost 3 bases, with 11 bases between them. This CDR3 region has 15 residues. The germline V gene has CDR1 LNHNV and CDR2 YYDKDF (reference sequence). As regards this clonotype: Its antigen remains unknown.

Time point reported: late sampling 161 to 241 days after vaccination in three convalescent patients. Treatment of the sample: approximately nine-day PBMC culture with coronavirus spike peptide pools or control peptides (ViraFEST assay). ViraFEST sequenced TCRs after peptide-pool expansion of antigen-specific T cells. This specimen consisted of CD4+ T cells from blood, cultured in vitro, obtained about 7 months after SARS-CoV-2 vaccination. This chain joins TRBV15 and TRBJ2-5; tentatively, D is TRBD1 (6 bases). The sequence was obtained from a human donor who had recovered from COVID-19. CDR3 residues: CATSRDPGQEETQYF. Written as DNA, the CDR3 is TGTGCCACCAGCAGAGATCCGGGACAAGAAGAGACCCAGTACTTC.